Following are 20 T cell receptor beta chains from one sample sequenced in a study of brain T cells in children with intractable seizures. Using immunoSEQ multiplex PCR, the repertoire was profiled, and TCRdb retains in-frame clones only, with some absent. The sample has about 320,000 clones, about 93% seen once. Documented time point: blood from clinic visit 5 months post-surgery; TSC patient then seizure free. This specimen was peripheral blood, taken 4 to 5 months after surgery. Receptor source: a boy under two years old with tuberous sclerosis and intractable seizures.

The V and J genes are TRBV3-1 (or the pseudogene TRBV3-2) and TRBJ1-4; D is ambiguous. The CDR3 totals 13 residues. CDR1 and CDR2 from the germline V gene are LGHDT and YNNKEL (reference sequence). Trimming left V 4 bases short and J 5 bases short, with 8 bases between. CDR3 sequence reads: CASSLRGNEKLFF. For the CDR3, the DNA is TGTGCCAGCAGCCTCCGAGGAAATGAAAAACTGTTTTTT.

The rearrangement joins TRBV2 to TRBJ1-6; D gene unclear. In germline, CDR1 is SNHLY, CDR2 FYNNEI. V lost 0 bases, J lost 10 bases, and 31 bases lay in between. CDR3 length equals 21 residues. This chain's CDR3 is CASSEALVRVSRWQVSSPLHF. In DNA, the CDR3 is TGTGCCAGCAGTGAAGCGCTTGTACGGGTAAGCAGGTGGCAGGTGTCCTCACCCCTCCACTTT. Combining the CDR3 with reference TRBV2 and TRBJ1-6 gives the whole variable domain EPEVTQTPSHQVTQMGQEVILRCVPISNHLYFYWYRQILGQKVEFLVSFYNNEISEKSEIFDDQFSVERPDGSNFTLKIRSTKLEDSAMYFCASSEALVRVSRWQVSSPLHFGNGTRLTVT.

This clone was seen just once. The V and J genes are TRBV6-4 and TRBJ2-1; perhaps D is TRBD1 or TRBD2 (6 bases each). Germline lookup yields CDR1 MRHNA and CDR2 SNTAGT. This CDR3 contains 18 residues. Trimming stripped 6 bases from V and 2 bases from J, with 23 bases between. CDR3: CASSPRGGLLSPYNEQFF. Written as DNA, the CDR3 is TGTGCCAGCAGCCCCAGAGGGGGGTTACTCAGCCCCTACAATGAGCAGTTCTTC.

V usage is TRBV30 and J usage is TRBJ1-1; a possible D gene is TRBD1 (5 bases). This CDR3 is built from 14 residues. V was pared by 3 bases and J by 4 bases, with 15 bases between. CDR1 is GTSNPN, CDR2 SVGIG, per germline (reference sequence). Written as DNA, the CDR3 is TGTGCCTGGAGCGATGGGGCGGGAGGCACTGAAGCTTTCTTT. Translating it yields CAWSDGAGGTEAFF. Based on the CDR3 plus reference TRBV30 and TRBJ1-1, the full variable domain is SQTIHQWPATLVQPVGSPLSLECTVEGTSNPNLYWYRQAAGRGLQLLFYSVGIGQISSEVPQNLSASRPQDRQFILSSKKLLLSDSGFYLCAWSDGAGGTEAFFGQGTRLTVV.

A word on this clone: Other DNA sequences in this sample translate to the same CDR3. V is TRBV19 and J is TRBJ2-5, with 9 bases that match TRBD1. The germline V gene has CDR1 LNHDA and CDR2 SQIVND (reference sequence). The CDR3 totals 16 residues. With V trimmed by 3 bases and J by 1 base, 6 bases remained unmatched. DNA of the CDR3: TGTGCCAGTAGTATCCGGGGACAGGGCCCCCAAGAGACCCAGTACTTC. It specifies CASSIRGQGPQETQYF.

The gene calls are TRBV4-1 and TRBJ2-3; 8 bases map to TRBD2. The ends lost 4 bases at V and 5 bases at J; junction bases unmatched: 11. Germline V gives CDR1 MGHRA, CDR2 YSYEKL. The CDR3 spans 16 residues. As DNA, the CDR3 is TGCGCCAGCAGCCTGCGCGCGGGAGGCCCTGGAGATACGCAGTATTTT. It encodes CASSLRAGGPGDTQYF.

The V and J genes are TRBV11-3 and TRBJ2-7; tentative D call: TRBD1 (6 bases). This CDR3 region has 13 residues. V was shortened by 5 bases and J by 3 bases, with 11 bases between the two germline ends. Germline V CDR1 and CDR2: SGHNT, YENEEA. The CDR3, as DNA: TGTGCCAGCAGCCCGGGACAACGCTACGAGCAGTACTTC. Translated, it gives CASSPGQRYEQYF.

This clone was seen once. This chain uses TRBV19 with TRBJ2-7; 7 bases match TRBD1. Germline CDR1 LNHDA, CDR2 SQIVND (reference sequence). The V and J ends lost 9 bases and 1 base, in that order; junction bases with no gene match: 9. CDR3 length: 14 amino acids. CDR3 sequence reads: CASRDREPSYEQYF. CDR3 sequence (DNA): TGTGCCAGCCGTGACAGGGAACCTTCCTACGAGCAGTACTTC.

V usage is TRBV7-9 and J usage is TRBJ2-5, with D possibly TRBD2 on 6 matching bases. Germline V gene lookup returns CDR1 SEHNR and CDR2 FQNEAQ (reference sequence). V was clipped by 3 bases and J by 2 bases, with 13 bases between them. There are 15 residues in the CDR3. For the CDR3, the DNA is TGTGCCAGCAGCTTTCCCCTAGCGCTACAAGAGACCCAGTACTTC. This gives the protein CASSFPLALQETQYF.

V is TRBV19 and J is TRBJ1-1, with D possibly TRBD1 on 5 matching bases. CDR3 length: 16 residues. The V end was cut by 2 bases, the J end by 3 bases, with 16 bases between. Germline V gene lookup returns CDR1 LNHDA and CDR2 SQIVND (reference sequence). The CDR3 loop is CASSIRWMGGDTEAFF. The CDR3 DNA reads TGTGCCAGTAGTATACGGTGGATGGGGGGGGACACTGAAGCTTTCTTT.

The chain has TRBV18 and TRBJ2-5, with D possibly matching TRBD1 (5 bases). The CDR3 has 15 amino acids. Germline lookup yields CDR1 KGHSH and CDR2 LQKENI. Trimming shortened V by 3 bases and J by 3 bases, and 14 bases separated the two germline ends. In nucleotides, the CDR3 is TGTGCCAGCTCACCGTCAGGGTGGGGTGAAGAGACCCAGTACTTC. Translated, it gives CASSPSGWGEETQYF.

CDR3 loop: CASSQGGTGAGYTF. The CDR3 nucleotides are TGCGCCAGCAGCCAAGGAGGGACAGGGGCTGGCTACACCTTC. The chain couples TRBV4-1 to TRBJ1-2; 10 positions agree with TRBD1. After removal of 1 base from V and 7 bases from J, the junction contained 3 bases not matched to a gene. CDR1 MGHRA and CDR2 YSYEKL come from the germline V gene. This CDR3 spans 14 amino acids.

The J gene is TRBJ1-2, the V gene TRBV7-8; maybe TRBD1 (5 bases). The CDR3 is 14 residues long. V was cut by 5 bases and J by 3 bases, with 13 bases left in between. Germline values: CDR1 SGHVS, CDR2 FQNEAQ. CDR3 in DNA: TGTGCCAGCAGCACCGGGACGGGATACTATGGCTACACCTTC. Encoded protein: CASSTGTGYYGYTF.

The V and J genes are TRBV5-1 and TRBJ2-3, with D tentatively TRBD1 or TRBD2 (5 bases each). V was clipped by 4 bases and J by 0 bases, with 9 bases between them. The CDR3 is made up of 14 amino acids. Germline V lookup: CDR1 SGHRS, CDR2 YFSETQ. CDR3 coding DNA: TGCGCCAGCAGCCCCGGGGCTAGCACAGATACGCAGTATTTT. Protein: CASSPGASTDTQYF.

The genes are TRBV30 and TRBJ1-3; no definite D call. Trimming left V 0 bases short and J 0 bases short, with 12 bases between. There are 16 residues in the CDR3. The germline V gene encodes CDR1 GTSNPN and CDR2 SVGIG (reference sequence). CDR3 sequence (DNA): TGTGCCTGGAGTGTACGAGGACCGCACTCTGGAAACACCATATATTTT. This encodes CAWSVRGPHSGNTIYF. The full variable domain, its missing parts supplied by reference TRBV30 and TRBJ1-3, is SQTIHQWPATLVQPVGSPLSLECTVEGTSNPNLYWYRQAAGRGLQLLFYSVGIGQISSEVPQNLSASRPQDRQFILSSKKLLLSDSGFYLCAWSVRGPHSGNTIYFGEGSWLTVV.

The CDR3 reads CAMSGTANTEAFF. The CDR3 region has the DNA TGTGCCATGTCTGGGACAGCGAACACTGAAGCTTTCTTT. The chain carries TRBV10-3 and TRBJ1-1; 7 nucleotides line up with TRBD1. The CDR3 length is 13 residues. V was clipped by 9 bases and J by 1 base; unmatched bases: 5. Per the germline V gene, CDR1 is ENHRY and CDR2 is SYGVKD.

The CDR3 protein is CASSEVEGAYGYTF. In DNA, the CDR3 is TGTGCCAGCAGTGAAGTCGAAGGGGCTTATGGCTACACCTTC. The genes are TRBV6-1 and TRBJ1-2, with D possibly being TRBD1 (5 bases). This CDR3 has 14 amino acids. Looked up from germline, CDR1 is MNHNS and CDR2 is SASEGT. Trimming stripped 1 base from V and 5 bases from J, with 11 bases between.

The chain combines TRBV7-3 with TRBJ2-1, with D tentatively TRBD1 or TRBD2 (6 bases each). Germline V gene lookup returns CDR1 SGHTA and CDR2 FQGTGA. Deletions cut 4 bases from V and 10 bases from J, with 20 bases between. CDR3 length equals 15 residues. The CDR3 coding sequence is TGTGCCAGCAGCTCTACCGGGACACAAAGCGGGGAGCAGTTCTTC. Protein product: CASSSTGTQSGEQFF.

The genes are TRBV12-3 or TRBV12-4 and TRBJ2-2, with D possibly matching TRBD2 (6 bases). Between the trimmed V and J ends, which lost 6 bases and 6 bases, there was a span of 11 bases. The CDR3 contains 13 residues. The CDR3 coding sequence is TGTGCCAGCAGCAGGGACTCCCCCGGGGAGCTGTTTTTT. It yields the protein CASSRDSPGELFF.

The count of this clone is one. The rearrangement uses TRBV2 and TRBJ2-7; 10 bases line up with TRBD2. Trimming cost V 2 bases and J 2 bases; bases outside gene matches: 3. The CDR3 extends over 15 amino acids. The germline gives CDR1 SNHLY, CDR2 FYNNEI. For the CDR3, the DNA is TGTGCCAGCAGTGAATCAGCGGGAGGGCCCTACGAGCAGTACTTC. It encodes CASSESAGGPYEQYF. Full variable domain (missing parts from reference TRBV2 and TRBJ2-7): EPEVTQTPSHQVTQMGQEVILRCVPISNHLYFYWYRQILGQKVEFLVSFYNNEISEKSEIFDDQFSVERPDGSNFTLKIRSTKLEDSAMYFCASSESAGGPYEQYFGPGTRLTVT.